The rows below give T cell receptor beta chains drawn from one sample of a study of regulatory T cells in long-lasting Graves disease. One entry per CDR3 protein, called by TCRdb with MiXCR from the multiplex PCR reads. Found here are 200,000 to 250,000 distinct CDR3 sequences, around a fifth of them singletons; the top ten hold roughly 10%. The same sample was also used in a study of T cells in Graves' hyperthyroidism and ophthalmopathy.

Here the sequenced sample was peripheral blood mononuclear cells (PBMCs), taken at new diagnosis, from a patient treated with antithyroid drugs. The receptor source for this set is a young woman with Graves disease. The CDR3 runs from the conserved cysteine through the conserved F or W. The order of the fields is J gene, D gene, V gene, clone size, CDR3 protein, CDR3 DNA. A D gene is named only where the DNA matches it firmly. Only part of the rows carry a size: once, few, many, or a class if the clone is expanded.

>TRBJ1-6|NA|TRBV5-6|many
CASSLVWGGNSPLHF
TGTGCCAGCAGCTTGGTATGGGGGGGTAATTCACCCCTCCACTTT
>TRBJ2-7|TRBD2|TRBV6-1|many
CASSELAEGSYEQYF
TGTGCCAGCAGTGAACTAGCGGAAGGCTCCTACGAGCAGTACTTC
>TRBJ1-1|NA|TRBV7-2|many
CASSPRTAARGTEAFF
TGTGCCAGCAGCCCCCGTACCGCGGCTCGGGGCACTGAAGCTTTCTTT
>TRBJ2-7|TRBD2|TRBV5-1|many
CASRPGTTSYEQYF
TGCGCCAGCCGGCCTGGGACTACCTCCTACGAGCAGTACTTC
>TRBJ1-6|NA|TRBV6-4|many
CASSDTWTDSPLHF
TGTGCCAGCAGTGACACTTGGACAGATTCACCCCTCCACTTT
>TRBJ2-1|NA|TRBV7-2|many
CASSSGVRPYNEQFF
TGTGCCAGCAGCTCCGGGGTTCGGCCCTACAATGAGCAGTTCTTC
>TRBJ2-2|NA|TRBV24-1|NA
CATRGGNTGELFF
TGTGCCACCAGGGGCGGGAACACCGGGGAGCTGTTTTTT
>TRBJ2-7|NA|TRBV4-2|few
CASSPRQHGPYEQYF
TGTGCCAGCAGCCCCCGGCAGCACGGCCCCTACGAGCAGTACTTC
>TRBJ1-1|NA|TRBV12-3/TRBV12-4|NA
CASSGRQFGDTEAFF
TGTGCCAGCAGCGGACGACAGTTTGGGGACACTGAAGCTTTCTTT
>TRBJ2-5|TRBD2|TRBV28|many
CASKVDVAGGGETQYF
TGTGCCAGCAAGGTGGACGTTGCGGGGGGGGGAGAGACCCAGTACTTC
>TRBJ1-2|NA|TRBV7-2|many
CASSLGPQSRRGYTF
TGTGCCAGCAGCTTGGGACCACAGTCACGGCGTGGCTACACCTTC
>TRBJ1-4|NA|TRBV6-1|NA
CASVRGADEKLFF
TGTGCCAGCGTTCGGGGGGCAGATGAAAAACTGTTTTTT
>TRBJ1-1|NA|TRBV18|many
CASSTLGGAEAFF
TGTGCCAGCTCAACCTTAGGGGGAGCTGAAGCTTTCTTT
>TRBJ2-3|NA|TRBV28|many
CASSSVRDTDTQYF
TGTGCCAGCAGTTCAGTCCGGGACACAGATACGCAGTATTTT
>TRBJ1-1|NA|TRBV27|many
CASSSWTTRNTEAFF
TGTGCCAGCAGTTCCTGGACAACCCGGAACACTGAAGCTTTCTTT
>TRBJ2-3|NA|TRBV10-3|many
CAISDPSGASTDTQYF
TGTGCCATCAGTGACCCCTCAGGTGCTAGCACAGATACGCAGTATTTT
>TRBJ1-1|TRBD1|TRBV6-1|many
CASDRDLGTEAFF
TGTGCCAGTGACAGGGATTTGGGCACTGAAGCTTTCTTT
>TRBJ1-2|NA|TRBV2|many
CASKEDQGNYGYTF
TGTGCCAGCAAGGAGGATCAGGGGAACTATGGCTACACCTTC
>TRBJ1-2|NA|TRBV9|few
CASSVGDKSGGYTF
TGTGCCAGCAGCGTAGGGGACAAATCAGGTGGCTACACCTTC
>TRBJ1-5|NA|TRBV6-5|many
CASSYSIGEPQHF
TGTGCCAGCAGTTACTCGATTGGGGAACCCCAGCATTTT
>TRBJ1-2|TRBD1|TRBV27|many
CASSLVGQIPMGYYGYTF
TGTGCCAGCAGTCTCGTGGGACAGATCCCCATGGGTTACTATGGCTACACCTTC
>TRBJ2-5|TRBD1|TRBV2|many
CAINRETGQETQYF
TGTGCCATTAATAGGGAGACAGGGCAAGAGACCCAGTACTTC
>TRBJ1-1|TRBD1|TRBV27|many
CATLDRVRTEAFF
TGTGCCACCCTGGACAGGGTTCGAACTGAAGCTTTCTTT
>TRBJ1-2|NA|TRBV10-2|many
CASRPLGDRYGYTF
TGCGCCAGCAGGCCCCTCGGGGACCGCTATGGCTACACCTTC
>TRBJ2-7|TRBD1|TRBV28|many
CASRATGGSSYEQYF
TGTGCCAGCAGAGCTACAGGGGGCTCCTCCTACGAGCAGTACTTC
>TRBJ2-4|TRBD2|TRBV10-3|many
CAISEPVSGRGENIQYF
TGTGCCATCAGTGAGCCAGTTAGCGGGAGAGGGGAAAACATTCAGTACTTC
>TRBJ2-7|NA|TRBV19|NA
CASSTSAGRLYEQYF
TGTGCCAGTAGTACATCAGCGGGTCGCCTCTACGAGCAGTACTTC
>TRBJ1-2|NA|TRBV12-5|many
CASGLGREPGYTF
TGTGCTAGTGGTTTAGGGAGGGAGCCTGGCTACACCTTC
>TRBJ2-7|TRBD1|TRBV28|many
CASSLTGGTTYEQYF
TGTGCCAGCAGCCTAACAGGGGGCACCACATACGAGCAGTACTTC
>TRBJ2-7|TRBD1|TRBV20-1|NA
CSAIRAQTGGLTEQYF
TGCAGTGCTATCCGTGCCCAAACAGGGGGCCTAACCGAGCAGTACTTC
>TRBJ2-1|NA|TRBV20-1|many
CSAYSTSYNEQFF
TGCAGTGCTTATTCGACTAGCTACAATGAGCAGTTCTTC
>TRBJ1-5|NA|TRBV24-1|many
CATSSGGNQPQHF
TGTGCCACCTCATCAGGGGGCAATCAGCCCCAGCATTTT
>TRBJ2-7|TRBD1|TRBV7-9|many
CASSLEAGTGSYEQYF
TGTGCCAGCAGCTTAGAGGCCGGGACAGGGAGCTACGAGCAGTACTTC
>TRBJ2-3|NA|TRBV9|many
CASSVETRNADTQYF
TGTGCCAGCAGCGTAGAAACTAGGAATGCAGATACGCAGTATTTT
>TRBJ1-1|NA|TRBV7-3|many
CASSLTGVSEAFF
TGTGCCAGCAGCTTAACGGGGGTCTCTGAAGCTTTCTTT
>TRBJ1-2|NA|TRBV11-2|NA
CASSLALNGYTF
TGTGCCAGCAGCTTAGCCCTCAATGGCTACACCTTC
>TRBJ2-7|NA|TRBV30|NA
CAWKRGRAYEQYF
TGTGCCTGGAAACGGGGAAGGGCCTACGAGCAGTACTTC
>TRBJ2-1|NA|TRBV5-6|NA
CASSLAQDYNEQFF
TGTGCCAGCAGCTTGGCCCAAGACTACAATGAGCAGTTCTTC
>TRBJ2-7|NA|TRBV5-1|NA
CASSLSNEQYF
TGCGCCAGCAGCTTGTCCAACGAGCAGTACTTC
>TRBJ2-3|TRBD2|TRBV9|NA
CASSAGLAGGLLSTDTQYF
TGTGCCAGCAGCGCCGGACTAGCGGGGGGCCTCCTCTCCACAGATACGCAGTATTTT
>TRBJ2-2|NA|TRBV19|many
CASLRDLATGELFF
TGTGCCAGCCTCCGGGACCTAGCCACCGGGGAGCTGTTTTTT
>TRBJ1-2|NA|TRBV5-6|many
CASSFSAGAKYGYTF
TGTGCCAGCAGCTTTTCAGCAGGGGCGAAGTATGGCTACACCTTC
>TRBJ2-3|NA|TRBV2|many
CASSDLGRPTDTQYF
TGTGCCAGCAGTGATCTGGGGAGGCCCACAGATACGCAGTATTTT
>TRBJ1-2|NA|TRBV30|many
CAWSAQADYGYTF
TGTGCCTGGAGTGCGCAGGCCGACTATGGCTACACCTTC
>TRBJ2-2|TRBD1|TRBV6-1|many
CASRRGGSDTGELFF
TGTGCCAGCAGACGAGGGGGCTCGGACACCGGGGAGCTGTTTTTT
>TRBJ1-2|NA|TRBV12-3/TRBV12-4|NA
CASRRQSDRGGYTF
TGTGCCAGCAGACGACAGTCGGACCGAGGTGGCTACACCTTC
>TRBJ1-1|TRBD1|TRBV29-1|many
CSVPPKGQLNTEAFF
TGCAGCGTGCCACCCAAGGGACAGTTGAACACTGAAGCTTTCTTT
>TRBJ1-1|TRBD1|TRBV20-1|many
CSARDRRRGKGEAFF
TGCAGTGCTAGAGATCGTCGCAGGGGGAAGGGTGAAGCTTTCTTT
>TRBJ2-7|TRBD1|TRBV10-1|few
CASSGFGTGTGLDEQYF
TGCGCCAGCAGCGGGTTCGGGACAGGTACGGGGCTTGACGAGCAGTACTTC
>TRBJ1-1|NA|TRBV12-3/TRBV12-4|many
CASSPSWGAEAFF
TGTGCCAGCAGCCCCTCCTGGGGGGCTGAAGCTTTCTTT
>TRBJ2-2|NA|TRBV6-1|NA
CASSDTLWVGTGELFF
TGTGCCAGCAGTGATACCCTCTGGGTGGGGACCGGGGAGCTGTTTTTT
>TRBJ2-2|TRBD2|TRBV20-1|many
CSASNLASGKDTGELFF
TGCAGTGCTAGTAATCTGGCTAGCGGGAAAGACACCGGGGAGCTGTTTTTT